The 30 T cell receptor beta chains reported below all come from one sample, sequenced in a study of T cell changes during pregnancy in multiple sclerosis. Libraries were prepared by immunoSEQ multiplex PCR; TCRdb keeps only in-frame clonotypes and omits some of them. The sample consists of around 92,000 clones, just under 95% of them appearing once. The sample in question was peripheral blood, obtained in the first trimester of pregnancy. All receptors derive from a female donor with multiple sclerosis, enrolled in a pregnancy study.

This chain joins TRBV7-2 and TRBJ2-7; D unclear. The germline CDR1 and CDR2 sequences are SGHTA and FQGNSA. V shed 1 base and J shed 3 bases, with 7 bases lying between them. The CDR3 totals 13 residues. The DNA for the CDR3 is TGTGCCAGCAGCTTAGGTACAGTCTACGAGCAGTACTTC. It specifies CASSLGTVYEQYF.

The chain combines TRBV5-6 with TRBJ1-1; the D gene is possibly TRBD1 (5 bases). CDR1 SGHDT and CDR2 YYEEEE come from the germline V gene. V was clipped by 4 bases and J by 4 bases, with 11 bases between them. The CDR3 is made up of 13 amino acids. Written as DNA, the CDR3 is TGTGCCAGCAGCCCTGGGGGGAGCACTGAAGCTTTCTTT. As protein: CASSPGGSTEAFF.

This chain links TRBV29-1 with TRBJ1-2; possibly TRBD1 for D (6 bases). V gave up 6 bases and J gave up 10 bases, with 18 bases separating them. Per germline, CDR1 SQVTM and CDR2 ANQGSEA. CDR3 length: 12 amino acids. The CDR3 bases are TGCAGCGTCGGATCCGGACAGAGTTCCTACACCTTC. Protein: CSVGSGQSSYTF. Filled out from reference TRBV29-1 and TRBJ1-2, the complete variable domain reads SAVISQKPSRDICQRGTSLTIQCQVDSQVTMMFWYRQQPGQSLTLIATANQGSEATYESGFVIDKFPISRPNLTFSTLTVSNMSPEDSSIYLCSVGSGQSSYTFGSGTRLTVV.

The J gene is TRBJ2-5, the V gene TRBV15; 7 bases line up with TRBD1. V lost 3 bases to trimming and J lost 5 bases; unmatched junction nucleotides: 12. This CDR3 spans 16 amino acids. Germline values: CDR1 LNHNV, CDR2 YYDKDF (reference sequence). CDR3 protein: CATSSPLMTGRETQYF. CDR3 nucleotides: TGTGCCACCAGCAGCCCCCTTATGACAGGGCGCGAGACCCAGTACTTC. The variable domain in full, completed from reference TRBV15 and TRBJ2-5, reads DAMVIQNPRYQVTQFGKPVTLSCSQTLNHNVMYWYQQKSSQAPKLLFHYYDKDFNNEADTPDNFQSRRPNTSFCFLDIRSPGLGDTAMYLCATSSPLMTGRETQYFGPGTRLLVL.

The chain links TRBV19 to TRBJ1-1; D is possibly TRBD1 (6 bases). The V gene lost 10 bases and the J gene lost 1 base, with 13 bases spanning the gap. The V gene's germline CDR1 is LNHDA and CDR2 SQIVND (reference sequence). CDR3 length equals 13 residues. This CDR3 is CATSGTKNTEAFF. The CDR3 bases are TGTGCCACCTCCGGGACAAAGAACACTGAAGCTTTCTTT.

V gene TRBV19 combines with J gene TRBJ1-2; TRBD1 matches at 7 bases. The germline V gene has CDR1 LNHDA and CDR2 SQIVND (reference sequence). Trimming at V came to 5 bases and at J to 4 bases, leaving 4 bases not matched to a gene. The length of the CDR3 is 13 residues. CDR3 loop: CASSLGQTYGYTF. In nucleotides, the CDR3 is TGTGCCAGTAGTCTGGGACAGACCTATGGCTACACCTTC.

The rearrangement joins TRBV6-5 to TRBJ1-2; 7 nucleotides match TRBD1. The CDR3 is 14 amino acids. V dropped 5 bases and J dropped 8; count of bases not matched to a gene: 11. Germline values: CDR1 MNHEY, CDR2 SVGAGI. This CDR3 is CASSLRTGSGGYTF. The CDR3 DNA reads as TGTGCCAGCAGTCTCCGGACAGGATCGGGCGGCTACACCTTC.

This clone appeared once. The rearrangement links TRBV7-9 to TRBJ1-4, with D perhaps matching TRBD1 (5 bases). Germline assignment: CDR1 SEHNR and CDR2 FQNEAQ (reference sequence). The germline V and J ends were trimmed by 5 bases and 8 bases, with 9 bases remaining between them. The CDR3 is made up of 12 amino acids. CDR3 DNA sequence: TGTGCCAGCAGCCATCGGACAGAAAAACTGTTTTTT. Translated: CASSHRTEKLFF.

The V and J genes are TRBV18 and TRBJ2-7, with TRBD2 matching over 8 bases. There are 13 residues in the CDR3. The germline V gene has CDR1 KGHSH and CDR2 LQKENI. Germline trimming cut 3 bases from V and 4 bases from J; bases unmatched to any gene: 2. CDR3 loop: CASSPGGGYEQYF. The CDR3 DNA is TGTGCCAGCTCACCGGGCGGGGGGTACGAGCAGTACTTC.

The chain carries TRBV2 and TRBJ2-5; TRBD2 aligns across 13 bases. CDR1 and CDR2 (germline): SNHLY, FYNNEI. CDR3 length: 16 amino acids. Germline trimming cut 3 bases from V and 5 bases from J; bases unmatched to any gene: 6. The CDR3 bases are TGTGCCAGCAGTGAGCAGGGACTAGCGGGGCGGGAGACCCAGTACTTC. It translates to CASSEQGLAGRETQYF.

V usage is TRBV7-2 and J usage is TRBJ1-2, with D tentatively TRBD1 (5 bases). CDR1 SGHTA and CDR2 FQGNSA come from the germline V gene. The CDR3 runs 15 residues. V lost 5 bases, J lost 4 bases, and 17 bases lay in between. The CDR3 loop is CASSKWGGVGYGYTF. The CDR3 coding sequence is TGTGCCAGCAGCAAATGGGGGGGAGTTGGCTATGGCTACACCTTC.

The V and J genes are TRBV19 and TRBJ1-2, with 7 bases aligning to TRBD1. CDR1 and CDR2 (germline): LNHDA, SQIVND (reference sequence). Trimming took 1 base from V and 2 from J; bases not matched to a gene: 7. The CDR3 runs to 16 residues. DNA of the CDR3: TGTGCCAGTAGTATAGTCGTGGGACAGATCAACTATGGCTACACCTTC. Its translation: CASSIVVGQINYGYTF.

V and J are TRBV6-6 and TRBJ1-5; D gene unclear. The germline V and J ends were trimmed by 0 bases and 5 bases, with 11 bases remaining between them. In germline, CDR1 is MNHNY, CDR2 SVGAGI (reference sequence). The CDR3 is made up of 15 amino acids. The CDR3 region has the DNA TGTGCCAGCAGTTACTCTTTGGGCCCGGATCAGCCCCAGCATTTT. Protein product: CASSYSLGPDQPQHF.

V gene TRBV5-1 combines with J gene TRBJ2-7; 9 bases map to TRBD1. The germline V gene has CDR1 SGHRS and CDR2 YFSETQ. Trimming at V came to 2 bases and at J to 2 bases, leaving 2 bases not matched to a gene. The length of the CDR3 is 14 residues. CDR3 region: CASSLGTGTYEQYF. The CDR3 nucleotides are TGCGCCAGCAGCTTAGGGACAGGGACCTACGAGCAGTACTTC. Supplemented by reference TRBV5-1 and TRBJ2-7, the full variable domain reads KAGVTQTPRYLIKTRGQQVTLSCSPISGHRSVSWYQQTPGQGLQFLFEYFSETQRNKGNFPGRFSGRQFSNSRSEMNVSTLELGDSALYLCASSLGTGTYEQYFGPGTRLTVT.

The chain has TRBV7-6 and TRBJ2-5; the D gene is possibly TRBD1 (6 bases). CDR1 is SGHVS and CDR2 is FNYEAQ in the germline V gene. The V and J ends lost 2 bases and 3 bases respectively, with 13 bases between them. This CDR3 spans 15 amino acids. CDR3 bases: TGTGCCAGCAGCTTAATTGGGGGCCAGGAAGAGACCCAGTACTTC. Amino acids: CASSLIGGQEETQYF.

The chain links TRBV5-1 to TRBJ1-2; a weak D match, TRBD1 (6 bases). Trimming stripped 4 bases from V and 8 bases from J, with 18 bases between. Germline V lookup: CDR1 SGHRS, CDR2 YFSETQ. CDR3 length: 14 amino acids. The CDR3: CASSHADRGEGYTF. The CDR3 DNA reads TGCGCCAGCAGCCATGCGGACAGAGGAGAGGGCTACACCTTC.

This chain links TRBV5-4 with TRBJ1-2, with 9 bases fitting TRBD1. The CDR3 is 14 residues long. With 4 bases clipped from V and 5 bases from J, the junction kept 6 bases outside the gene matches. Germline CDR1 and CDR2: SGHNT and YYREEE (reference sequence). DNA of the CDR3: TGTGCCAGCAGCCGCTCAGGGACAGGGTATGGCTACACCTTC. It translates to CASSRSGTGYGYTF.

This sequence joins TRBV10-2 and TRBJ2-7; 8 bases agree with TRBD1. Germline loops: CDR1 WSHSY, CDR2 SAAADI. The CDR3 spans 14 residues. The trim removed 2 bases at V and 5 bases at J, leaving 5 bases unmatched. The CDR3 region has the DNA TGCGCCAGCAGTGAGGGGGACAGGCCCCACGAGCAGTACTTC. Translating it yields CASSEGDRPHEQYF.

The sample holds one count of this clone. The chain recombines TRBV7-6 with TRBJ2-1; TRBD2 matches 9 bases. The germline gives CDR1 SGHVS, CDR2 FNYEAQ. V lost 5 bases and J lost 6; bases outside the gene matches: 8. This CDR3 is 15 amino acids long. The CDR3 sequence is CASSLPAGGTNEQFF. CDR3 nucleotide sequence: TGTGCCAGCAGCCTCCCGGCGGGGGGGACCAATGAGCAGTTCTTC.

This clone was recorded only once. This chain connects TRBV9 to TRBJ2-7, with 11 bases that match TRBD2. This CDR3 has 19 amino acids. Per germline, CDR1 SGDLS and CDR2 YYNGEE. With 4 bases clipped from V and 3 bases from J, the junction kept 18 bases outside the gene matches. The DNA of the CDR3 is TGTGCCAGCAGCCCACGGGGGGGTAGCGGGGGGGCGCGTAGCTACGAGCAGTACTTC. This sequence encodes CASSPRGGSGGARSYEQYF.

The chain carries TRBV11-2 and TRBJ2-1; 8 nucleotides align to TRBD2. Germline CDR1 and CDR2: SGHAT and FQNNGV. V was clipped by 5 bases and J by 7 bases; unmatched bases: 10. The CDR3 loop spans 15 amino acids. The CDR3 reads CASSAVPGGPNEQFF. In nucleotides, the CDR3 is TGTGCCAGCAGCGCCGTCCCGGGGGGGCCTAATGAGCAGTTCTTC.

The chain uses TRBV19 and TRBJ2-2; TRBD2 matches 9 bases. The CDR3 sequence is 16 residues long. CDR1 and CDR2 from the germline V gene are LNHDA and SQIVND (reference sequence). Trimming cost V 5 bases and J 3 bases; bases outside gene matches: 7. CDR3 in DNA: TGTGCCAGTAGTGGGGTTAGCGGGGGTGACACCGGGGAGCTGTTTTTT. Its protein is CASSGVSGGDTGELFF.

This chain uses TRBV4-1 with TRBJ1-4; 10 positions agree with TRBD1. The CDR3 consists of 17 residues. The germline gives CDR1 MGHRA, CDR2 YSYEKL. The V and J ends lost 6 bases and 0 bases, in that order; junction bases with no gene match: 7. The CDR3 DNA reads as TGCGCCAGCAGTCAGGGACAGGGGAGAGCAACTAATGAAAAACTGTTTTTT. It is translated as CASSQGQGRATNEKLFF.

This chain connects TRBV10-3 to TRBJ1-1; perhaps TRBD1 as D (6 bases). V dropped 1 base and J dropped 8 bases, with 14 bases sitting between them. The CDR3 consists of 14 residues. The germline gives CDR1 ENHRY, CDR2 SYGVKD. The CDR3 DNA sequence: TGTGCCATCAGTGAGTTTGAATCCGGGACAGAAGCTTTCTTT. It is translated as CAISEFESGTEAFF.

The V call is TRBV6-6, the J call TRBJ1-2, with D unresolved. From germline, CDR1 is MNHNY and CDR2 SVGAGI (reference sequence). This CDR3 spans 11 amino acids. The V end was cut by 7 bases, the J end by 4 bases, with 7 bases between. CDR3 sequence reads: CASTLLYGYTF. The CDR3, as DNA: TGTGCCAGCACCCTCCTCTATGGCTACACCTTC.

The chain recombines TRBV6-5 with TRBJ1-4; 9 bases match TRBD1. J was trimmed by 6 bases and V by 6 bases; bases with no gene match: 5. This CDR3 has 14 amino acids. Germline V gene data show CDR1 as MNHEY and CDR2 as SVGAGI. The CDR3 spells CASRTGGIYEKLFF. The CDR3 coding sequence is TGTGCCAGCAGAACAGGGGGCATATATGAAAAACTGTTTTTT.

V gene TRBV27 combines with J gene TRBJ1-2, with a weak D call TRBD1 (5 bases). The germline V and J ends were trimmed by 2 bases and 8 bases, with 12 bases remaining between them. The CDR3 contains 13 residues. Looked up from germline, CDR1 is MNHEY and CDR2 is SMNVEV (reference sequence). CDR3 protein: CASSLGGDEGYTF. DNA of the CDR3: TGTGCCAGCAGTTTAGGGGGGGATGAGGGCTACACCTTC.

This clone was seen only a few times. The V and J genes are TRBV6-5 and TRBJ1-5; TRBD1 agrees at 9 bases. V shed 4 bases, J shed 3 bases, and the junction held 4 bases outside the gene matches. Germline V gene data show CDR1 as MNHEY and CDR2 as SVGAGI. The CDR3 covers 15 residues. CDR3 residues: CASSLDRGDNQPQHF. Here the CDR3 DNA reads TGTGCCAGCAGTTTGGACAGGGGCGACAATCAGCCCCAGCATTTT.

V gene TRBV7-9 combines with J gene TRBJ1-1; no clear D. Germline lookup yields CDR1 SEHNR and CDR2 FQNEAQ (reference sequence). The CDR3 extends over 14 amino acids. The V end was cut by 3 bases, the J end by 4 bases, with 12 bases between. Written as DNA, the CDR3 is TGTGCCAGCAGCTTCCGACAAATGGGCACTGAAGCTTTCTTT. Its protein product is CASSFRQMGTEAFF.

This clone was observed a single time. CDR3 sequence reads: CATSRDGGQGLYEQYF. The CDR3 bases are TGTGCCACCAGCAGAGATGGGGGACAGGGTCTGTACGAGCAGTACTTC. The rearrangement joins TRBV15 to TRBJ2-7; TRBD1 matches at 9 bases. The V segment lost 0 bases and the J segment 4 bases; nucleotides outside the gene matches: 7. The CDR3 runs 16 residues. The germline V gene encodes CDR1 LNHNV and CDR2 YYDKDF (reference sequence).